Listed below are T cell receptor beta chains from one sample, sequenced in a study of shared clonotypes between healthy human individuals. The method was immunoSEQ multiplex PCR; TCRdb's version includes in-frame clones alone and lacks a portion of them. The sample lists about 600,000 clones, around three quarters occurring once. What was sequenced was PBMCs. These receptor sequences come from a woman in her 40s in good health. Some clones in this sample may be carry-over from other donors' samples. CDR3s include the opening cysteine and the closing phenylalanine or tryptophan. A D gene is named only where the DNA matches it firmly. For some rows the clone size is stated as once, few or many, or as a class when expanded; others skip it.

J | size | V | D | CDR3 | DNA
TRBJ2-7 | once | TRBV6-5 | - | CASSGGTPRSYEQYF | TGTGCCAGCAGTGGAGGGACTCCTCGTTCCTACGAGCAGTACTTC
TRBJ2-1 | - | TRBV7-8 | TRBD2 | CASSFPGLAGGSYNEQFF | TGTGCCAGCAGCTTTCCGGGACTAGCGGGAGGCTCCTACAATGAGCAGTTCTTC
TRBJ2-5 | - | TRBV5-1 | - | CASSKTRAETQYF | TGCGCCAGCAGCAAGACTAGGGCGGAGACCCAGTACTTC
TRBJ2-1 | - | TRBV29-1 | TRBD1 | CSVCRTGAANEQFF | TGCAGCGTGTGCAGGACAGGGGCAGCGAATGAGCAGTTCTTC
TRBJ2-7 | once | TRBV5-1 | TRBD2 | CASSLRSISGTGSYEQYF | TGCGCCAGCAGCTTGAGGTCCATTAGCGGGACGGGCTCCTACGAGCAGTACTTC
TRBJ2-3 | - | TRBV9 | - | CASSVAGTGSTDTQYF | TGTGCCAGCAGCGTAGCGGGGACCGGGAGCACAGATACGCAGTATTTT
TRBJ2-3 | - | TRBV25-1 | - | CASSSFIVTDTQYF | TGTGCCAGCAGCTCCTTTATAGTCACAGATACGCAGTATTTT
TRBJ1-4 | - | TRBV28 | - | CASREGHRNEKLFF | TGTGCCAGCAGGGAGGGTCATAGGAATGAAAAACTGTTTTTT
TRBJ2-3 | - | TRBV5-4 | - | CASSWDLAFPAQYF | TGTGCCAGCAGTTGGGACCTAGCATTTCCGGCGCAGTATTTT
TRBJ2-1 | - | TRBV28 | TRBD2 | CASIPGLAGANEQFF | TGTGCCAGCATCCCCGGGCTAGCGGGAGCCAATGAGCAGTTCTTC
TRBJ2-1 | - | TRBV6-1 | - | CASSQEPGSGNEQFF | TGTGCCAGCAGTCAAGAGCCAGGGTCGGGCAATGAGCAGTTCTTC
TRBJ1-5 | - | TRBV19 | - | CASSIRRTLWPQHF | TGTGCCAGTAGTATACGAAGGACTTTATGGCCCCAGCATTTT
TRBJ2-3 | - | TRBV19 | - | CASSMGWDTKRTDTQYF | TGTGCCAGTAGTATGGGGTGGGACACTAAGCGCACAGATACGCAGTATTTT
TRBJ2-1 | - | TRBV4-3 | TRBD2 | CASSPTLAGEGNEQFF | TGCGCCAGCAGCCCTACATTAGCGGGAGAGGGCAATGAGCAGTTCTTC
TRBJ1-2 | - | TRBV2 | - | CASRKDSKGYTF | TGTGCCAGCAGAAAGGACAGTAAGGGCTACACCTTC
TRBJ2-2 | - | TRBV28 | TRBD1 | CAYRKTGDITGELFF | TGTGCCTACCGAAAGACAGGGGATATCACCGGGGAGCTGTTTTTT
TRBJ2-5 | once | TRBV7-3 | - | CASSLTGGGETQYF | TGTGCCAGCAGCTTAACTGGAGGTGGGGAGACCCAGTACTTC
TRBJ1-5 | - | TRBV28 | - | CASSLISTGHNQPQHF | TGTGCCAGCAGTTTAATCTCGACGGGTCACAATCAGCCCCAGCATTTT
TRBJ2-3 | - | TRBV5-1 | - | CASSFSGAPSTDTQYF | TGCGCCAGCAGCTTTAGCGGCGCACCTAGCACAGATACGCAGTATTTT
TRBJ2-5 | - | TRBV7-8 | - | CASTLGFGETQYF | TGTGCCAGCACCTTGGGGTTCGGGGAGACCCAGTACTTC
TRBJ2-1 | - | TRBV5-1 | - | CASSLDPSSYNEQFF | TGCGCCAGCAGCTTGGATCCTAGCTCCTACAATGAGCAGTTCTTC
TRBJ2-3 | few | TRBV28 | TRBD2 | CASSKAGGPSTDTQYF | TGTGCCAGCAGTAAAGCGGGAGGACCAAGCACAGATACGCAGTATTTT
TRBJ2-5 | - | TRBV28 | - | CASSLGGPQETQYF | TGTGCCAGCAGTTTGGGGGGGCCCCAGGAGACCCAGTACTTC
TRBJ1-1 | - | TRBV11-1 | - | CASSQTENTEAFF | TGTGCCAGCAGCCAAACAGAAAACACTGAAGCTTTCTTT
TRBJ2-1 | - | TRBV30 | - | CAWSPLTHRGAPSYNEQFF | TGTGCCTGGAGCCCCCTTACACACCGGGGCGCGCCCTCCTACAATGAGCAGTTCTTC
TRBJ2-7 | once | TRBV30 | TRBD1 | CAWRVGTGRTYEQYF | TGTGCCTGGAGAGTCGGGACAGGGAGGACCTACGAGCAGTACTTC
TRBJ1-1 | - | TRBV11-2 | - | CASSLETGVSTEAFF | TGTGCCAGCAGCTTAGAGACAGGAGTGAGCACTGAAGCTTTCTTT
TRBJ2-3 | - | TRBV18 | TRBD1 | CASSPRDRGQADTQYF | TGTGCCAGCTCACCCCGGGACAGGGGGCAGGCAGATACGCAGTATTTT
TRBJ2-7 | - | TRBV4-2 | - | CASSQERQGTYF | TGTGCCAGCAGCCAAGAACGGCAGGGGACGTACTTC
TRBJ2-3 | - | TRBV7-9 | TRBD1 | CASRPTPGQGETDTQYF | TGTGCCAGCAGGCCAACACCGGGACAGGGGGAAACAGATACGCAGTATTTT
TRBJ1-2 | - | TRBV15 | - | CATSRDWGEVYGYTF | TGTGCCACCAGCAGAGATTGGGGCGAAGTCTATGGCTACACCTTC
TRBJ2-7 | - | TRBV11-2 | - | CASSSGSSYEQYF | TGTGCCAGCAGCTCAGGATCCTCCTACGAGCAGTACTTC
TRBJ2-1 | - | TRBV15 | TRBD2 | CATSSKLAGRVRKQFF | TGTGCCACCAGCAGTAAGCTAGCGGGAAGGGTAAGGAAGCAGTTCTTC
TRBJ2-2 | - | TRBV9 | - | CASSDPTVNTGELFF | TGTGCCAGCAGTGACCCGACAGTTAACACCGGGGAGCTGTTTTTT
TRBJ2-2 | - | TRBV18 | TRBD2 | CASSPGSGRGTGELFF | TGTGCCAGCTCACCAGGAAGCGGGAGGGGCACCGGGGAGCTGTTTTTT
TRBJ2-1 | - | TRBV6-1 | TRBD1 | CASRGQYNEQFF | TGTGCCAGCAGGGGACAGTATAATGAGCAGTTCTTC
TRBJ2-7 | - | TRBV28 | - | CAVRGAPYEQYF | TGTGCCGTCCGAGGAGCCCCCTACGAGCAGTACTTC
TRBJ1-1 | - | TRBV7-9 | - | CASSFGIEAFF | TGTGCCAGCAGCTTTGGGATCGAAGCTTTCTTT
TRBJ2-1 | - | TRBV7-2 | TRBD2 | CASSFASGGVSYNEQFF | TGTGCCAGCAGCTTCGCCAGCGGGGGGGTCTCCTACAATGAGCAGTTCTTC
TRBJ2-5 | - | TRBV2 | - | CASSEAGPALETQYF | TGTGCCAGCAGTGAAGCAGGCCCGGCGTTGGAGACCCAGTACTTC
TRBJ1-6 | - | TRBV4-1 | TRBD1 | CASSQFRTGGYSPLHF | TGCGCCAGCAGCCAATTCCGGACAGGGGGGTATTCACCCCTCCACTTT
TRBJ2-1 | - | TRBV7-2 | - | CASSLNGGTYNEQFF | TGTGCCAGCAGCTTAAACGGTGGTACCTACAATGAGCAGTTCTTC
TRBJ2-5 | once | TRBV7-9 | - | CASSPGGRPETQYF | TGTGCCAGCAGCCCCGGAGGGAGGCCAGAGACCCAGTACTTC
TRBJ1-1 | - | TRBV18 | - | CASSPHMNTEAFF | TGTGCCAGCTCACCCCACATGAACACTGAAGCTTTCTTT
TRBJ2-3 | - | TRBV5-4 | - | CASSSGPRSSTDTQYF | TGTGCCAGCAGCTCTGGACCCCGGTCTAGCACAGATACGCAGTATTTT
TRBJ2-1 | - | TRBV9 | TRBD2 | CASSTSGSPIHNEQFF | TGTGCCAGCAGCACTAGCGGGAGCCCCATCCACAATGAGCAGTTCTTC
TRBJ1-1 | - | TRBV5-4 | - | CASSFERDTEAFF | TGTGCCAGCAGCTTTGAGCGGGACACTGAAGCTTTCTTT
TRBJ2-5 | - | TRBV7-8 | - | CASSSRTNEQETQYF | TGTGCCAGCAGCTCCCGGACTAACGAGCAAGAGACCCAGTACTTC
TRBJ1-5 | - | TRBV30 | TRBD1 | CAWDRGPNQPQHF | TGTGCCTGGGACAGGGGGCCTAATCAGCCCCAGCATTTT
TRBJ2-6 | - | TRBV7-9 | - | CASSLAVAPTSGANVLTF | TGTGCCAGCAGCTTAGCAGTAGCCCCCACCTCTGGGGCCAACGTCCTGACTTTC